This TCR beta chain is from a study of regulatory T cells in long-lasting Graves disease. Study findings and constraints: With persistent disease, TRBV28, TRBJ1-2 and TRBJ2-5 were the favored segments.

Time point in this sample: newly diagnosed GD, antithyroid drugs for less than 3 months. The TCR library used RNA extracted from PBMCs. As regards this clonotype: What it binds is unknown. A far larger clone is one nucleotide away, so this likely arose from a read error.

The CDR3 is 15 amino acids. Germline CDR1 SGHAT, CDR2 FQNNGV. CDR3 regions were amplified by Arm-PCR using iRepertoire HTBI primers to build TCR beta libraries. MiXCR, applied by TCRdb to the multiplex PCR reads, yields one record per CDR3 protein. The sample lists 350,000 to 500,000 distinct CDR3 sequences, about a sixth seen once, with about 10% in the top ten. This sample also appeared in a second study, on T cells in Graves' hyperthyroidism and ophthalmopathy. This second study says: Diagnoses rested on clinical symptoms, serum thyroxine and TRAb, thyroid ultrasound and orbital computed tomography. The blood repertoire included most of the expanded thyroid clonotypes above 0.001.

The clonotype originates from a woman under 40 with Graves disease. This specimen was peripheral blood mononuclear cells (PBMCs), taken at new diagnosis, from a patient treated with antithyroid drugs. The chain combines TRBV11-2 with TRBJ2-3, with 11 bases lining up with TRBD2. Near its end, the DNA agrees better with TRBJ2-1, so the J call may be wrong. CDR3 sequence reads: CASSSGLAAAREQFF. CDR3 DNA: TGTGCCAGCAGCTCGGGACTAGCGGCCGCCAGGGAGCAGTTCTTC.